These 26 T cell receptor beta chains were sequenced from one sample in a study of neoadjuvant anti-PD-1 for oral cavity cancer. TCRdb's table, derived via immunoSEQ multiplex PCR, lists solely in-frame clones and lacks some. This sample yields roughly 46,000 clones, of which approximately 80% are seen a single time; more than 4.5% belongs to the top ten. The time point denotes: after neoadjuvant nivolumab, at surgical resection. The sequencing here drew on PBMCs, taken after nivolumab (anti-PD-1) treatment. These receptors were taken from a person aged 40 to 85 with oral cavity squamous cell carcinoma.

This chain connects TRBV30 to TRBJ2-3, with 8 bases matching TRBD1. The CDR3 is 14 residues long. After removal of 1 base from V and 5 bases from J, the junction contained 5 bases not matched to a gene. Germline V lookup: CDR1 GTSNPN, CDR2 SVGIG (reference sequence). CDR3 bases: TGTGCCTGGAGTGACAGGGGGAGCGGAGATACGCAGTATTTT. Encoded protein: CAWSDRGSGDTQYF.

This clone came up a few times. V is TRBV11-2 and J is TRBJ1-6, with TRBD1 matching 7 bases. This CDR3 is built from 17 residues. V lost 2 bases and J lost 0; bases outside the gene matches: 4. CDR1 is SGHAT and CDR2 is FQNNGV in the germline V gene. CDR3 sequence: CASSLLGQSSYNSPLHF. The CDR3 coding sequence is TGTGCCAGCAGCTTATTGGGACAGAGCTCCTATAATTCACCCCTCCACTTT. Using reference TRBV11-2 and TRBJ1-6 for the parts outside the CDR3, the full variable domain is EAGVAQSPRYKIIEKRQSVAFWCNPISGHATLYWYQQILGQGPKLLIQFQNNGVVDDSQLPKDRFSAERLKGVDSTLKIQPAKLEDSAVYLCASSLLGQSSYNSPLHFGNGTRLTVT.

The gene calls are TRBV4-1 and TRBJ2-2; 8 positions match TRBD1. The V segment lost 0 bases and the J segment 6 bases; nucleotides outside the gene matches: 6. CDR3 length: 16 amino acids. The V gene's germline CDR1 is MGHRA and CDR2 YSYEKL. The CDR3, as DNA: TGCGCCAGCAGCCAAGATCAGGGGGCCGGGGCCGGGGAGCTGTTTTTT. Translating it yields CASSQDQGAGAGELFF.

The genes are TRBV18 and TRBJ1-1; no firm D call. The CDR3 runs 16 residues. V was clipped by 1 base and J by 1 base, with 13 bases between them. CDR1 KGHSH and CDR2 LQKENI come from the germline V gene. CDR3 protein: CASSPLAIGGNTEAFF. Written as DNA, the CDR3 is TGTGCCAGCTCACCACTGGCGATAGGAGGGAACACTGAAGCTTTCTTT. Full variable domain (rest looked up from reference TRBV18 and TRBJ1-1): NAGVMQNPRHLVRRRGQEARLRCSPMKGHSHVYWYRQLPEEGLKFMVYLQKENIIDESGMPKERFSAEFPKEGPSILRIQQVVRGDSAAYFCASSPLAIGGNTEAFFGQGTRLTVV.

The chain carries TRBV28 and TRBJ1-2, with D possibly being TRBD1 (5 bases). This CDR3 comprises 12 residues. The V end lost 3 bases, the J end lost 10 bases, and 12 bases lay between the germline ends. Germline CDR1 is MDHEN and CDR2 is SYDVKM. The CDR3 nucleotides read TGTGCCAGCAGTTTTCTGGGGGTTGTCTACACCTTC. This gives the protein CASSFLGVVYTF.

The V gene is TRBV5-1, the J gene TRBJ1-1; TRBD1 might be the D (5 bases). The CDR3 length is 15 residues. Germline V gene sequence: CDR1 SGHRS, CDR2 YFSETQ. The V end lost 4 bases, the J end lost 0 bases, and 13 bases lay between the germline ends. This CDR3 is CASSIGTALNTEAFF. The DNA of the CDR3 is TGCGCCAGCAGCATAGGGACGGCCTTGAACACTGAAGCTTTCTTT.

The chain combines TRBV5-5 with TRBJ2-7; 7 nucleotides align to TRBD1. Per the germline V gene, CDR1 is SGHKS and CDR2 is YYEKEE (reference sequence). The CDR3 consists of 13 residues. The junction had 5 bases not matched to a gene; V was cut back by 1 base and J by 7 bases. The CDR3 nucleotides read TGTGCCAGCAGCTTGACAGGGGTTGGGGAGCAGTACTTC. It is translated as CASSLTGVGEQYF.

The V call is TRBV5-1, the J call TRBJ1-1, with D possibly TRBD1 on 6 matching bases. Germline CDR1 is SGHRS and CDR2 is YFSETQ. V was cut by 0 bases and J by 8 bases, with 14 bases left in between. The CDR3 extends over 14 amino acids. CDR3 DNA sequence: TGCGCCAGCAGCTTGGAGGGGGGGCAGAGGGAAGCTTTCTTT. It is translated as CASSLEGGQREAFF. The full variable domain, in which reference TRBV5-1 and TRBJ1-1 provide the parts outside the CDR3, is KAGVTQTPRYLIKTRGQQVTLSCSPISGHRSVSWYQQTPGQGLQFLFEYFSETQRNKGNFPGRFSGRQFSNSRSEMNVSTLELGDSALYLCASSLEGGQREAFFGQGTRLTVV.

The J gene is TRBJ2-2, the V gene TRBV2, with unresolved D. Trimming removed 10 bases at V and 0 bases at J, with 6 bases between. Looked up from germline, CDR1 is SNHLY and CDR2 is FYNNEI. This CDR3 comprises 12 residues. DNA of the CDR3: TGTGCCAACCGCCCGAACACCGGGGAGCTGTTTTTT. Translation gives CANRPNTGELFF.

The chain links TRBV6-1 to TRBJ1-2, with 9 positions matching TRBD1. After removal of 3 bases from V and 3 bases from J, the junction contained 5 bases not matched to a gene. The CDR3 runs 15 residues. CDR1 is MNHNS, CDR2 SASEGT, per germline. The CDR3 sequence is CASSEIGTGHYGYTF. The CDR3 region has the DNA TGTGCCAGCAGTGAGATAGGGACAGGGCACTATGGCTACACCTTC.

The chain recombines TRBV7-9 with TRBJ1-6; 7 nucleotides agree with TRBD1. After removal of 3 bases from V and 7 bases from J, the junction contained 6 bases not matched to a gene. Germline-derived CDR1 and CDR2 are SEHNR and FQNEAQ (reference sequence). This CDR3 region has 15 residues. CDR3 region: CASSLTEQGNSPLHF. The CDR3 DNA sequence: TGTGCCAGCAGCTTGACCGAACAGGGGAATTCACCCCTCCACTTT. The full variable domain, its missing parts supplied by reference TRBV7-9 and TRBJ1-6, is DTGVSQNPRHKITKRGQNVTFRCDPISEHNRLYWYRQTLGQGPEFLTYFQNEAQLEKSRLLSDRFSAERPKGSFSTLEIQRTEQGDSAMYLCASSLTEQGNSPLHFGNGTRLTVT.

This clone was picked up a small number of times. The chain joins TRBV5-5 to TRBJ2-1; no reliable D call. The germline V gene encodes CDR1 SGHKS and CDR2 YYEKEE (reference sequence). The CDR3 is 18 amino acids. V shed 2 bases and J shed 0 bases, with 18 bases lying between them. The CDR3 DNA reads as TGTGCCAGCAGCTTCGGCCATAAGGGAACCAGCTCCTACAATGAGCAGTTCTTC. Protein sequence: CASSFGHKGTSSYNEQFF.

CDR3 amino acids: CASYGRTANNEQFF. The CDR3, as DNA: TGTGCCAGCTACGGACGGACAGCTAACAATGAGCAGTTCTTC. The chain carries TRBV9 and TRBJ2-1; TRBD1 is a possible D gene (6 bases). CDR1 SGDLS and CDR2 YYNGEE come from the germline V gene. The CDR3 is 14 residues long. V lost 7 bases and J lost 5, with 16 bases in between.

The rearrangement uses TRBV27 and TRBJ1-1, with D possibly being TRBD1 (6 bases). The CDR3 loop spans 15 amino acids. CDR1 and CDR2 (germline): MNHEY, SMNVEV (reference sequence). Trimming took off 3 bases at V and 1 base at J, with 12 bases between the two ends. CDR3: CASSFGGRGNTEAFF. The CDR3 nucleotides read TGTGCCAGCAGTTTTGGGGGGCGTGGGAACACTGAAGCTTTCTTT.

The gene calls are TRBV28 and TRBJ2-3; 8 nucleotides match TRBD2. The trim removed 6 bases at V and 0 bases at J, leaving 8 bases unmatched. The CDR3 is 16 amino acids. Per germline, CDR1 MDHEN and CDR2 SYDVKM. The CDR3 region has the DNA TGTGCCAGCAGATTCCGACTAGCGATGAGCACAGATACGCAGTATTTT. Amino acids: CASRFRLAMSTDTQYF.

This chain joins TRBV19 and TRBJ1-5; 7 bases match TRBD1. Trimming at V came to 6 bases and at J to 1 base, leaving 6 bases not matched to a gene. Per the germline V gene, CDR1 is LNHDA and CDR2 is SQIVND (reference sequence). The CDR3 is 15 amino acids. The CDR3 DNA follows: TGTGCCAGTAGCCGGGACAGCAGCAGCAATCAGCCCCAGCATTTT. Amino acid sequence: CASSRDSSSNQPQHF.

The rearrangement links TRBV19 to TRBJ1-6; D perhaps matches TRBD1 (5 bases). V lost 7 bases, J lost 9 bases, and 19 bases lay in between. The V gene's germline CDR1 is LNHDA and CDR2 SQIVND (reference sequence). This CDR3 has 15 amino acids. CDR3: CASTLRSGGGSPLHF. The CDR3, as DNA: TGTGCCAGTACCCTGAGGTCCGGGGGAGGTTCACCCCTCCACTTT.

The CDR3 region has the DNA TGTGCCAGCAGTTTTGGGGATTTATCCTACGAGCAGTACTTC. Protein: CASSFGDLSYEQYF. This rearrangement joins TRBV28 to TRBJ2-7; D remains ambiguous. Germline V lookup: CDR1 MDHEN, CDR2 SYDVKM. This CDR3 region has 14 residues. Between the trimmed V and J ends, which lost 3 bases and 1 base, there was a span of 10 bases.

The rearrangement uses TRBV6-1 and TRBJ2-3, with D maybe TRBD1 (6 bases). V shed 4 bases and J shed 2 bases, with 19 bases lying between them. CDR3 length equals 17 residues. CDR1 and CDR2 (germline): MNHNS, SASEGT. The CDR3 DNA sequence: TGTGCCAGCAGTGCTCTCCCCCGACAGGCCAACACAGATACGCAGTATTTT. The encoded protein is CASSALPRQANTDTQYF.

The CDR3 DNA sequence: TGCGCCAGCAGACGGGGGGATTTCAATGAGCAGTTCTTC. This codes for CASRRGDFNEQFF. The V and J genes are TRBV5-1 and TRBJ2-1, with TRBD2 identical over 7 bases. V lost 5 bases to trimming and J lost 6 bases; unmatched junction nucleotides: 5. This CDR3 is built from 13 residues. CDR1 SGHRS and CDR2 YFSETQ come from the germline V gene.

Only a few counts were recorded for this clone. The CDR3: CASSSLLGGSGANVLTF. CDR3 bases: TGCGCCAGCAGCTCCCTTCTCGGGGGATCGGGGGCCAACGTCCTGACTTTC. The chain has TRBV5-1 and TRBJ2-6; tentative D call: TRBD2 (6 bases). Between the trimmed V and J ends, which lost 3 bases and 4 bases, there was a span of 17 bases. The CDR3 has 17 residues. From germline, CDR1 is SGHRS and CDR2 YFSETQ.

The chain recombines TRBV7-2 with TRBJ1-1; no definite D call. The CDR3 loop spans 11 amino acids. The germline V gene has CDR1 SGHTA and CDR2 FQGNSA. V gave up 0 bases and J gave up 5 bases, with 1 base separating them. The DNA for the CDR3 is TGTGCCAGCAGCTTAGCGACTGAAGCTTTCTTT. This sequence encodes CASSLATEAFF.

V usage is TRBV5-4 and J usage is TRBJ2-2; 8 nucleotides agree with TRBD1. V lost 5 bases to trimming and J lost 3 bases; unmatched junction nucleotides: 6. CDR1 is SGHNT, CDR2 YYREEE, per germline (reference sequence). CDR3 size: 15 residues. The CDR3 nucleotides are TGTGCCAGCAGTCTTGGACAGGGCTACACCGGGGAGCTGTTTTTT. Protein product: CASSLGQGYTGELFF.

V gene TRBV5-4 combines with J gene TRBJ1-6; 8 positions match TRBD1. CDR3 size: 15 residues. Germline CDR1 is SGHNT and CDR2 is YYREEE (reference sequence). With 2 bases clipped from V and 7 bases from J, the junction kept 5 bases outside the gene matches. This chain's CDR3 is CASSFPTGENSPLHF. The CDR3 coding sequence is TGTGCCAGCAGCTTCCCGACAGGGGAGAATTCACCCCTCCACTTT.

This clone was seen more than once but under ten times. V is TRBV5-4 and J is TRBJ1-1; 9 bases match TRBD1. Germline CDR1 is SGHNT and CDR2 is YYREEE (reference sequence). V shed 9 bases, J shed 6 bases, and the junction held 12 bases outside the gene matches. The CDR3 consists of 14 residues. The CDR3 protein is CATGTGTMKAEAFF. DNA for the CDR3: TGTGCCACCGGGACAGGGACGATGAAGGCTGAAGCTTTCTTT. The whole variable domain, remainder taken from reference TRBV5-4 and TRBJ1-1, is ETGVTQSPTHLIKTRGQQVTLRCSSQSGHNTVSWYQQALGQGPQFIFQYYREEENGRGNFPPRFSGLQFPNYSSELNVNALELDDSALYLCATGTGTMKAEAFFGQGTRLTVV.

This clone was observed once. The rearrangement uses TRBV4-1 and TRBJ2-7; 8 bases match TRBD2. The germline V gene encodes CDR1 MGHRA and CDR2 YSYEKL. This CDR3 is built from 17 residues. After removal of 0 bases from V and 4 bases from J, the junction contained 11 bases not matched to a gene. In nucleotides, the CDR3 is TGCGCCAGCAGCCAAGACGGGGGAGCGGGAGATCAGTACGAGCAGTACTTC. Amino acid sequence: CASSQDGGAGDQYEQYF.